The text below deals with one T cell receptor (beta chain). The sample comes from a study of blood T cell repertoires in COVID-19. Authors' data handling: By means of reference gene primer amplification, nucleated cell counts were estimated. The protocol was immunoSEQ multiplex PCR, while the TCRdb copy is restricted to in-frame clones and leaves out a portion. For V, J and clone size, that table is used; D and trimming come from the DNA. The table has more than 150,000 clones, approximately 86% seen once. This CDR3 contains 19 residues. Germline CDR1 SGHRS, CDR2 YFSETQ. The V segment lost 3 bases and the J segment 8 bases; nucleotides outside the gene matches: 14.

The sequenced sample was peripheral blood. This receptor was identified in a man aged 40-50 years with active or convalescent COVID-19. The rearrangement links TRBV5-1 to TRBJ2-1; 16 nucleotides line up with TRBD2. The CDR3 spells CASSSRTGTSGGAVDEQFF. The CDR3 DNA reads as TGCGCCAGCAGCTCCCGGACAGGGACTAGCGGGGGGGCGGTTGATGAGCAGTTCTTC.